Presented here are 2 T cell receptor beta chains from one specimen sequenced in a study of blood T cell repertoires in COVID-19. The method was immunoSEQ multiplex PCR; TCRdb's version includes in-frame clones alone and lacks a portion of them. The sample has hundreds of thousands of clones, 85% seen once. The sample was PBMCs or T cells enriched from blood (not recorded which). These receptors were obtained from a woman aged 45-59 years who had recovered from COVID-19.

V and J are TRBV2 and TRBJ1-1, with unresolved D. CDR3 length: 12 residues. Between the trimmed V and J ends, which lost 5 bases and 4 bases, there was a span of 8 bases. Germline values: CDR1 SNHLY, CDR2 FYNNEI. The CDR3: CASSYSRTEAFF. The DNA for the CDR3 is TGTGCCAGCAGTTACAGCCGCACTGAAGCTTTCTTT.

The chain links TRBV19 to TRBJ1-4, with D possibly being TRBD1 (6 bases). The V gene's germline CDR1 is LNHDA and CDR2 SQIVND (reference sequence). Trimming left V 1 base short and J 7 bases short, with 13 bases between. CDR3 length: 15 residues. The CDR3 DNA is TGTGCCAGTAGTATAGGAGGGACAAGGGCTGAAAAACTGTTTTTT. Amino acid sequence: CASSIGGTRAEKLFF.